In its sample, the clone carrying this T cell receptor beta chain was seen many times. The antigen is unknown. The entry originates in a study of response to subunit inactivated influenza vaccine. The study's findings and limits: Seasonal influenza vaccination, on each occasion, was suggested by the authors to recruit few new T cells.

TCRdb ran MiXCR on the RT-PCR reads and lists one entry per CDR3 protein. This sample has around 850,000 distinct CDR3 sequences, with approximately 17% found just once. The CDR3 consists of 14 residues. V was cut by 9 bases and J by 2 bases, with 17 bases left in between. Germline V gene sequence: CDR1 SGHTA, CDR2 FQGNSA. The sequencing here drew on PBMCs from blood, taken roughly 5 days after vaccination. This receptor was obtained from a man aged 45-60 years who received an inactivated influenza vaccine. The V and J genes are TRBV7-2 and TRBJ2-7, with a possible D match to TRBD1 (6 bases). CDR3: CASLPPNRAYEQYF. The CDR3 DNA is TGTGCCAGTCTACCCCCCAACAGGGCCTACGAGCAGTACTTC.